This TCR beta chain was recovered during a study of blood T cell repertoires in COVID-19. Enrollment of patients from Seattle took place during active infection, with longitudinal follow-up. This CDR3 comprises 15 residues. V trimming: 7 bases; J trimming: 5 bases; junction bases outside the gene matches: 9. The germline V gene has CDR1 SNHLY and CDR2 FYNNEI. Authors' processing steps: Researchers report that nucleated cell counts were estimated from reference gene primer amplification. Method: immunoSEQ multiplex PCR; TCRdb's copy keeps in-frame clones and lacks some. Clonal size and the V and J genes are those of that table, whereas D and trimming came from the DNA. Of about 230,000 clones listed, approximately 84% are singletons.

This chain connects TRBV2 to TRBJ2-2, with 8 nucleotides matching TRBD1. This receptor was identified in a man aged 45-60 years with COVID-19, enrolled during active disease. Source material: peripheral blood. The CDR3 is CASKGDRGGTGELFF. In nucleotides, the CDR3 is TGTGCCAGCAAGGGTGACAGGGGAGGAACCGGGGAGCTGTTTTTT. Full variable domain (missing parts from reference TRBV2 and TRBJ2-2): EPEVTQTPSHQVTQMGQEVILRCVPISNHLYFYWYRQILGQKVEFLVSFYNNEISEKSEIFDDQFSVERPDGSNFTLKIRSTKLEDSAMYFCASKGDRGGTGELFFGEGSRLTVL.